A selection of T cell receptor beta chains follows, all from one sample in a study of blood T cell repertoires in COVID-19. Sequencing was performed with immunoSEQ multiplex PCR; in TCRdb, only in-frame clones are kept and a portion is missing. Of around 140,000 clones listed, roughly 85% are singletons. The specimen was PBMCs or T cells enriched from blood (not recorded which). The receptors derive from a man aged 50 or older who had recovered from COVID-19. Each CDR3 is given with its conserved first and last residue. The D gene is left open where the match is weak. Size tells how often a clone was seen (once, few, many) or the class of an expanded clone, and some rows leave it out.

d_gene	v_gene	abundance	j_gene	CDR3nt	CDR3aa
.	TRBV19	.	TRBJ2-2	TGTGCCAGTAGTATAGAGTGGGAGTTCGGGGAGCTGTTTTTT	CASSIEWEFGELFF
TRBD1	TRBV18	.	TRBJ1-5	TGTGCCAGCTCCCCGGGACAGACTAGCAATCAGCCCCAGCATTTT	CASSPGQTSNQPQHF
.	TRBV5-1	.	TRBJ1-1	TGCGCCAGCAGCCGGCGGACAGAGGCGGACACTGAAGCTTTCTTT	CASSRRTEADTEAFF
TRBD1	TRBV5-6	.	TRBJ2-2	TGTGCCAGCAGCTTACAGGGGGCCCCGAACACCGGGGAGCTGTTTTTT	CASSLQGAPNTGELFF
TRBD1	TRBV6-5	.	TRBJ2-7	TGTGCCAGCAGTTACTCTGTTGACAGGGTAGCCTACGAGCAGTACTTC	CASSYSVDRVAYEQYF
TRBD2	TRBV24-1	.	TRBJ2-1	TGTGCCACCAGTGATGGTCGGTTTTTAGCGGGGGGGAACGAGCAGTTCTTC	CATSDGRFLAGGNEQFF
.	TRBV2	.	TRBJ1-4	TGTGCCAGCAGTGCTAGCAGGGGAGACGAAAAACTGTTTTTT	CASSASRGDEKLFF
TRBD1	TRBV6-4	few	TRBJ2-2	TGTGCCAGCAGTGACTCGACAGGGGACACCGGGGAGCTGTTTTTT	CASSDSTGDTGELFF
.	TRBV7-2	.	TRBJ2-1	TGTGCCAGCAGCTCCCTGGCAGGGCTATACAATGAGCAGTTCTTC	CASSSLAGLYNEQFF
TRBD1	TRBV2	.	TRBJ2-4	TGTGCCAGCATCCCCCGGACAGGGGGCAAAAACATTCAGTACTTC	CASIPRTGGKNIQYF
TRBD1	TRBV14	.	TRBJ1-2	TGTGCCAGCAGCCAGTCCAGGGGGCAAGGGGATGGCTACACCTTC	CASSQSRGQGDGYTF
TRBD2	TRBV7-8	.	TRBJ2-7	TGTGCCAGCAGCTTGGGACTAGCGGGACAGAGCTCCTACGAGCAGTACTTC	CASSLGLAGQSSYEQYF
.	TRBV7-9	.	TRBJ1-6	TGTGCCAGCAGCCTGAATTCACCCCTCCACTTT	CASSLNSPLHF
TRBD1	TRBV7-7	.	TRBJ1-1	TGTGCTAGCAGGTTAGGGGACCTTACAGGGGGGAGGGACACTGAAGCTTTCTTT	CASRLGDLTGGRDTEAFF
TRBD1	TRBV24-1	.	TRBJ2-5	TGTGCCACCAGTGGCGGGACAGGGGCCCGGGAGACCCAGTACTTC	CATSGGTGARETQYF
.	TRBV5-1	once	TRBJ1-4	TGCGCCAGCAGCTTGACTGGACAGTCTGAAAAACTGTTTTTT	CASSLTGQSEKLFF
.	TRBV28	few	TRBJ2-1	TGTGCCAGCAGCTTGGACAGCCGCTCCTACAATGAGCAGTTCTTC	CASSLDSRSYNEQFF
.	TRBV4-2	.	TRBJ1-2	TGTGCCAGCAGCCAAGGGGCAGCTAACTATGGCTACACCTTC	CASSQGAANYGYTF
.	TRBV19	.	TRBJ1-5	TGTGCCAGTAGTATAGCTGGTAGAAATCAGCCCCAGCATTTT	CASSIAGRNQPQHF
.	TRBV6-2/TRBV6-3	.	TRBJ1-2	TGTGCCAGCAGCACCGCTGGGGGACTTGGCTACACCTTC	CASSTAGGLGYTF
.	TRBV20-1	.	TRBJ2-3	TGCAGTGCTAGTTACTGGCGGAAGAGCACAGATACGCAGTATTTT	CSASYWRKSTDTQYF
.	TRBV28	.	TRBJ1-1	TGTGCCAGCAGTTTACTCCGTCGACAGCTGAACACTGAAGCTTTCTTT	CASSLLRRQLNTEAFF
TRBD2	TRBV4-2	few	TRBJ2-1	TGTGCCAGCAGCCAACTTTTCCTAGCGGGGGGATACTCCTACAATGAGCAGTTCTTC	CASSQLFLAGGYSYNEQFF
.	TRBV5-4	few	TRBJ2-1	TGTGCCAGCAGCTTGACAGATGAGCAGTTCTTC	CASSLTDEQFF
.	TRBV5-8	.	TRBJ1-2	TGTGCCAGCAGCTTGAATCTATATGGCTACACCTTC	CASSLNLYGYTF
TRBD2	TRBV3-1/TRBV3-2	few	TRBJ2-1	TGTGCCAGCAGCCAAGGGCGGGAGGTCAATGAGCAGTTCTTC	CASSQGREVNEQFF
TRBD1	TRBV5-4	.	TRBJ2-2	TGTGCCAGCAGCTGGACAGGGGCCGGGGAGCTGTTTTTT	CASSWTGAGELFF
.	TRBV18	.	TRBJ2-2	TGTGCCAGCTCACCACCCTCTAGGCGTACCGGGGAGCTGTTTTTT	CASSPPSRRTGELFF
.	TRBV7-2	.	TRBJ2-3	TGTGCCAGCAGCCCTACTAGTTATATAGATACGCAGTATTTT	CASSPTSYIDTQYF
TRBD1	TRBV28	once	TRBJ1-5	TGTGCCAGCAGTCCCTCCCCCTACAGGGGGCACGATCAGCCCCAGCATTTT	CASSPSPYRGHDQPQHF
.	TRBV18	.	TRBJ1-5	TGTGCCAGCTCACCTATAGGGGGAGGGGATCAGCCCCAGCATTTT	CASSPIGGGDQPQHF
TRBD1	TRBV7-2	.	TRBJ1-5	TGTGCCAGCAGCCCCGGGACAGGGTATCAGCCCCAGCATTTT	CASSPGTGYQPQHF
TRBD1	TRBV27	.	TRBJ1-1	TGTGCCAGCAGTTTACGAAAACGGGACAGGGGAGGCACTGAAGCTTTCTTT	CASSLRKRDRGGTEAFF
TRBD1	TRBV28	.	TRBJ1-2	TGTGCCAGCAGCTCCTCCGGAGGGACAGTAAACAACTATGGCTACACCTTC	CASSSSGGTVNNYGYTF
TRBD1	TRBV7-6	.	TRBJ2-7	TGTGCCAGCAGCTTTAAAGGGGGCGAGGAGCAGTACTTC	CASSFKGGEEQYF
.	TRBV28	.	TRBJ1-2	TGTGCCAGCAGTCGGGTTTTAGGGGTAAATGGCTACACCTTC	CASSRVLGVNGYTF
TRBD2	TRBV28	.	TRBJ2-7	TGTGCCAGCAGTTTTAGGGGAGGGTCAACTTACTTCTTC	CASSFRGGSTYFF
.	TRBV7-9	.	TRBJ1-4	TGTGCCAGCAGCTTAGCGGGCACGAGTGAAAAACTGTTTTTT	CASSLAGTSEKLFF
.	TRBV9	.	TRBJ1-3	TGTGCCAGCAGCGTAGGACAGGCTTCTGGAAACACCATATATTTT	CASSVGQASGNTIYF
.	TRBV12-5	.	TRBJ2-2	TGTGCTAGTGGTTTGGGCAAAAGGCAGGGCCACGGGGAGCTGTTTTTT	CASGLGKRQGHGELFF
TRBD1	TRBV7-2	once	TRBJ1-2	TGTGCCAGCAGCCAGGACAGGCTGGCGCGTTATGGCTACACCTTC	CASSQDRLARYGYTF
TRBD1	TRBV4-3	.	TRBJ1-6	TGCGCCAGCAGCCAAGATGCCGGGACAGCCATTTCACCCCTCCACTTT	CASSQDAGTAISPLHF
.	TRBV28	once	TRBJ1-1	TGTGCCAGCAGTTCACAGTTTTACACTGAAGCTTTCTTT	CASSSQFYTEAFF
TRBD1	TRBV18	few	TRBJ1-2	TGTGCCAGCTCACCGGGACAGGGGGCAGACTATGGCTACACCTTC	CASSPGQGADYGYTF
TRBD1	TRBV18	.	TRBJ1-4	TGTGCCAGCTCACCACTACAGGGGGCGCCGGGAAGTGAAAAACTGTTTTTT	CASSPLQGAPGSEKLFF
.	TRBV6-1	.	TRBJ1-4	TGTGCCAGCAGTGAAAATGGGAGACTTAAGACGTTTTTT	CASSENGRLKTFF
.	TRBV7-8	.	TRBJ2-5	TGTGCCAGCAGCTTAGAGCGGGCCCAAGAGACCCAGTACTTC	CASSLERAQETQYF
.	TRBV18	.	TRBJ1-1	TGTGCCAGCTCGCCCGGGGGGGGCAGGACTGAAGCTTTCTTT	CASSPGGGRTEAFF